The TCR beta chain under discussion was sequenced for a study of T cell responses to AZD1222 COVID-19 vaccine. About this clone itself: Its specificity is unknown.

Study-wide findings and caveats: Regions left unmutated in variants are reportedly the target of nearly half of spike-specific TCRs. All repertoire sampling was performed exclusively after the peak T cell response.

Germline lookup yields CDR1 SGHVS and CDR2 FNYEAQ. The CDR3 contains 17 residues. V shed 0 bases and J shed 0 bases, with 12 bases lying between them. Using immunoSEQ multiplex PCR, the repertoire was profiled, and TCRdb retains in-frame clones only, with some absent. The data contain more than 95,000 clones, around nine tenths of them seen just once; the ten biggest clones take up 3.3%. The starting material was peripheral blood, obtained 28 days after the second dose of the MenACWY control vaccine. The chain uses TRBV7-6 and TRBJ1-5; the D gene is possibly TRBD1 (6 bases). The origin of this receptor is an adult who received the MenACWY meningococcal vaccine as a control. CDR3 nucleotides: TGTGCCAGCAGCTTAGCTGGGGGCAGATATAGCAATCAGCCCCAGCATTTT. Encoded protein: CASSLAGGRYSNQPQHF. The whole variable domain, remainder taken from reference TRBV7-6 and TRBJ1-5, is GAGVSQSPRYKVTKRGQDVALRCDPISGHVSLYWYRQALGQGPEFLTYFNYEAQQDKSGLPNDRFSAERPEGSISTLTIQRTEQRDSAMYRCASSLAGGRYSNQPQHFGDGTRLSIL.